These 29 T cell receptor beta chains originate from one sample sequenced in a study of early T cells in non-severe SARS-CoV-2 infection. In TCRdb, the 5' RACE reads were re-called with MiXCR into one record per CDR3 protein. The data hold more than 50,000 distinct CDR3 sequences, with more than 13% observed a single time. The sample here was whole blood, taken at baseline. Every receptor here comes from an adult who was a healthcare worker with PCR-confirmed SARS-CoV-2 infection or an uninfected control (not recorded which).

This chain uses TRBV5-1 with TRBJ2-3; 9 bases are shared with TRBD2. CDR1 SGHRS and CDR2 YFSETQ come from the germline V gene. The CDR3 is 16 amino acids. The V segment lost 2 bases and the J segment 5 bases; nucleotides outside the gene matches: 9. CDR3 in DNA: TGCGCCAGCAGCTTAAATAGCGGGGGCATGGGAGATACGCAGTATTTT. Its protein product is CASSLNSGGMGDTQYF.

The CDR3 DNA sequence: TGCGCCAGCGAAGCGGCGGAGAGCTACGAGCAGTACTTC. Protein sequence: CASEAAESYEQYF. This chain joins TRBV10-2 and TRBJ2-7, with D perhaps TRBD2 (5 bases). V was shortened by 8 bases and J by 3 bases, with 14 bases between the two germline ends. In germline, CDR1 is WSHSY, CDR2 SAAADI. The CDR3 is 13 amino acids.

Many counts were recorded for this clonotype. The rearrangement uses TRBV7-2 and TRBJ2-3, with 9 bases lining up with TRBD2. The ends lost 5 bases at V and 7 bases at J; junction bases unmatched: 10. The CDR3 sequence is 15 residues long. Per the germline V gene, CDR1 is SGHTA and CDR2 is FQGNSA. CDR3 in amino acids: CASSPVAGGLNTQYF. The DNA for the CDR3 is TGTGCCAGCAGCCCTGTTGCGGGGGGGCTAAATACGCAGTATTTT.

This clonotype was seen only a few times. The rearrangement uses TRBV20-1 and TRBJ2-3, with 10 bases matching TRBD2. The CDR3 extends over 15 amino acids. V trimming: 3 bases; J trimming: 4 bases; junction bases outside the gene matches: 7. From germline, CDR1 is DFQATT and CDR2 SNEGSKA (reference sequence). Here the CDR3 DNA reads TGCAGTGCTAGGGTCCTAGCGGGAGAACCAGATACGCAGTATTTT. Amino acid sequence: CSARVLAGEPDTQYF.

The CDR3, as DNA: TGTGCCAGCAGGAAGACAGTGAACACTGAAGCTTTCTTT. Translation: CASRKTVNTEAFF. The genes are TRBV6-4 and TRBJ1-1; maybe TRBD1 (5 bases). This CDR3 has 13 residues. Germline V gene lookup returns CDR1 MRHNA and CDR2 SNTAGT. V gave up 6 bases and J gave up 0 bases, with 8 bases separating them.

This clonotype was seen only a few times. This chain links TRBV27 with TRBJ2-3; tentatively, D is TRBD2 (6 bases). This CDR3 is 17 amino acids long. V lost 6 bases and J 6 bases, leaving 25 bases between the germline ends. Germline CDR1 MNHEY, CDR2 SMNVEV (reference sequence). The CDR3 DNA reads TGTGCCAGCAGCCCCAAGAGGGGTGGACTACAAGGGGATACGCAGTATTTT. Translation gives CASSPKRGGLQGDTQYF.

By share, this clonotype ranks as medium-sized (0.01 to 0.1%). This is likely a read error, given that the CDR3 carries no conserved phenylalanine or tryptophan at its end. Because the CDR3's place on the DNA is in doubt, the DNA is left out and the CDR3 is given as listed by TCRdb. The chain has TRBV11-2 and TRBJ2-3; the table's D call, TRBD1, has no DNA check behind it. Per the germline V gene, CDR1 is SGHAT and CDR2 is FQNNGV. From its first to its last residue, the CDR3 has 13 amino acids. The CDR3 sequence: CASSFVYGTLPDL.

This clonotype was observed a few times. V is TRBV3-1 and J is TRBJ2-1; perhaps TRBD2 as D (5 bases). The V end lost 6 bases, the J end lost 8 bases, and 8 bases lay between the germline ends. Germline V gives CDR1 LGHDT, CDR2 YNNKEL (reference sequence). The CDR3 is made up of 11 amino acids. Written as DNA, the CDR3 is TGTGCCAGCAGGGGGAGCTATGAGCAGTTCTTC. It translates to CASRGSYEQFF.

Only a few counts were recorded for this clonotype. V gene TRBV5-4 combines with J gene TRBJ1-2; D unclear. The CDR3 consists of 15 residues. V lost 1 base, J lost 7 bases, and 17 bases lay in between. Germline V gene lookup returns CDR1 SGHNT and CDR2 YYREEE (reference sequence). CDR3 protein: CASSLLDRGKFGYTF. DNA for the CDR3: TGTGCCAGCAGCTTGCTGGACCGGGGAAAGTTTGGCTACACCTTC.

The chain carries TRBV7-3 and TRBJ2-2; TRBD2 matches 13 bases. This CDR3 has 17 residues. J gave up 2 bases and V 5 bases, and 5 bases lay outside the gene matches. Germline V gene data show CDR1 as SGHTA and CDR2 as FQGTGA. The CDR3 DNA sequence: TGTGCCAGCAGCAAACCGGGACTAGCGGGAAACACCGGGGAGCTGTTTTTT. Protein: CASSKPGLAGNTGELFF.

This clonotype was recorded many times. The rearrangement links TRBV27 to TRBJ2-1; 7 bases match TRBD2. Germline V gene lookup returns CDR1 MNHEY and CDR2 SMNVEV (reference sequence). V lost 6 bases to trimming and J lost 10 bases; unmatched junction nucleotides: 12. The CDR3 consists of 14 residues. The CDR3 region is CASSQRGPRTEQFF. The CDR3 DNA follows: TGTGCCAGCAGCCAGCGGGGCCCTCGTACCGAGCAGTTCTTC.

This clonotype was detected many times. The chain recombines TRBV3-1 with TRBJ1-1; perhaps TRBD1 as D (5 bases). The CDR3 consists of 15 residues. CDR1 is LGHDT and CDR2 is YNNKEL in the germline V gene (reference sequence). Trimming removed 7 bases at V and 9 bases at J, with 24 bases between. CDR3 residues: CASTNGDGYTLKAFF. As DNA, the CDR3 is TGTGCCAGCACCAACGGGGACGGTTATACTTTGAAAGCTTTCTTT.

J is TRBJ2-3 and V is TRBV27; D is possibly TRBD1 or TRBD2 (5 bases each). The germline CDR1 and CDR2 sequences are MNHEY and SMNVEV (reference sequence). The V gene lost 6 bases and the J gene lost 4 bases, with 11 bases spanning the gap. The CDR3 is made up of 13 amino acids. The CDR3 sequence is CASRRGGPDTQYF. The CDR3 DNA follows: TGTGCCAGCAGGAGGGGTGGACCAGATACGCAGTATTTT.

V and J are TRBV28 and TRBJ2-7; 9 nucleotides align to TRBD1. In germline, CDR1 is MDHEN, CDR2 SYDVKM. The CDR3 has 15 amino acids. Trimming cost V 3 bases and J 7 bases; bases outside gene matches: 10. The CDR3 DNA follows: TGTGCCAGCAGTTTTAACAGGGGGCGCTCGGGGGAGCAGTACTTC. Translation: CASSFNRGRSGEQYF.

The chain recombines TRBV12-3 or TRBV12-4 with TRBJ1-2, with D maybe TRBD1 (5 bases). The V end lost 3 bases, the J end lost 8 bases, and 10 bases lay between the germline ends. The CDR3 sequence is 12 residues long. CDR3 amino acids: CASSLGDWGYTF. In DNA, the CDR3 is TGTGCCAGCAGTTTGGGGGATTGGGGCTACACCTTC.

This clonotype appeared a few times. The V call is TRBV5-4, the J call TRBJ2-3, with no clear D. This CDR3 comprises 13 residues. Germline assignment: CDR1 SGHNT and CDR2 YYREEE (reference sequence). The germline V and J ends were trimmed by 3 bases and 1 base, with 6 bases remaining between them. The DNA of the CDR3 is TGTGCCAGCAGCTCCAAGGGCACAGATACGCAGTATTTT. Translated: CASSSKGTDTQYF.

This clonotype was detected only a few times. This chain joins TRBV4-1 and TRBJ2-1; a weak D match, TRBD2 (6 bases). V was cut by 4 bases and J by 8 bases, with 18 bases left in between. Germline V gene lookup returns CDR1 MGHRA and CDR2 YSYEKL. The CDR3 consists of 15 residues. The CDR3 DNA reads as TGCGCCAGCAGCCCCCAGGAACACGGGGGAGATGAGCAGTTCTTC. This gives the protein CASSPQEHGGDEQFF.

This clonotype was found a few times. The rearrangement joins TRBV10-2 to TRBJ2-7; the D call may be TRBD1 or TRBD2 (6 bases each). The CDR3 length is 15 residues. The V and J ends lost 2 bases and 1 base respectively, with 12 bases between them. CDR1 and CDR2 (germline): WSHSY, SAAADI. CDR3 region: CASSEEGGRSYEQYF. CDR3 sequence (DNA): TGCGCCAGCAGTGAGGAGGGGGGTCGGTCCTACGAGCAGTACTTC.

The rearrangement links TRBV29-1 to TRBJ1-1, with 7 bases lining up with TRBD1. The CDR3 length is 13 residues. Losses at the gene ends were 4 bases for V and 4 bases for J; bases not matched to a gene: 6. Per the germline V gene, CDR1 is SQVTM and CDR2 is ANQGSEA. CDR3 bases: TGCAGCGTTGGCCGACAGGGTCGCACTGAAGCTTTCTTT. This translates into CSVGRQGRTEAFF.

This clonotype was counted at least ten times. The chain joins TRBV7-8 to TRBJ2-5, with a weak D call TRBD1 (5 bases). Looked up from germline, CDR1 is SGHVS and CDR2 is FQNEAQ. V lost 1 base to trimming and J lost 5 bases, with 8 bases between them. CDR3 size: 13 residues. The CDR3 DNA sequence: TGTGCCAGCAGCTTAGGACAGACGGAGACCCAGTACTTC. It translates to CASSLGQTETQYF.

This clonotype has a count of ten or more. The chain employs TRBV3-1 and TRBJ2-1, with 11 bases that match TRBD2. The CDR3 spans 17 residues. Germline V gene sequence: CDR1 LGHDT, CDR2 YNNKEL (reference sequence). Losses at the gene ends were 2 bases for V and 9 bases for J; bases not matched to a gene: 12. CDR3 in amino acids: CASSQFIAGGPGGEQFF. The DNA of the CDR3 is TGTGCCAGCAGCCAATTCATAGCGGGAGGGCCGGGAGGTGAGCAGTTCTTC.

This chain uses TRBV28 with TRBJ2-1, with 8 bases identical to TRBD2. The J segment lost 4 bases and the V segment lost 3 bases, leaving 2 bases of the junction unmatched. Germline CDR1 MDHEN, CDR2 SYDVKM. The CDR3 runs 14 residues. DNA of the CDR3: TGTGCCAGCAGTTTCGCGGGGGGTTACAATGAGCAGTTCTTC. This gives the protein CASSFAGGYNEQFF.

This clonotype has at least ten counts. The J gene is TRBJ1-4, the V gene TRBV20-1, with D maybe TRBD1 (6 bases). Between the trimmed V and J ends, which lost 4 bases and 4 bases, there was a span of 13 bases. This CDR3 contains 14 residues. Germline loops: CDR1 DFQATT, CDR2 SNEGSKA (reference sequence). CDR3 nucleotides: TGCAGTGCTACCGGGGGGCGGATTAATGAAAAACTGTTTTTT. Translation gives CSATGGRINEKLFF.

In its sample, this clonotype was seen many times. The J gene is TRBJ2-7, the V gene TRBV28; 9 positions agree with TRBD1. The CDR3 has 16 residues. J gave up 0 bases and V 6 bases, and 9 bases lay outside the gene matches. Per germline, CDR1 MDHEN and CDR2 SYDVKM. The CDR3, as DNA: TGTGCCAGCAGATCTACCGGGACAGGGAGCTCCTACGAGCAGTACTTC. Protein: CASRSTGTGSSYEQYF.

This clonotype was counted only a few times. The rearrangement uses TRBV12-3 or TRBV12-4 and TRBJ1-5; perhaps TRBD1 as D (5 bases). The CDR3 is 15 residues long. V was shortened by 5 bases and J by 2 bases, with 13 bases between the two germline ends. The CDR3 is CASSEQGIGNQPQHF. DNA for the CDR3: TGTGCCAGCAGTGAGCAGGGTATCGGCAATCAGCCCCAGCATTTT.

J is TRBJ2-7 and V is TRBV15, with D possibly matching TRBD2 (6 bases). Germline values: CDR1 LNHNV, CDR2 YYDKDF (reference sequence). Trimming shortened V by 0 bases and J by 0 bases, and 9 bases separated the two germline ends. CDR3 length: 15 residues. The CDR3 DNA reads as TGTGCCACCAGCAGAGATCTGGGGGGCTCCTACGAGCAGTACTTC. Translating it yields CATSRDLGGSYEQYF.

The chain is built from TRBV2 and TRBJ2-7; D is uncertain. The V end lost 10 bases, the J end lost 3 bases, and 16 bases lay between the germline ends. The CDR3 runs 13 residues. Germline V lookup: CDR1 SNHLY, CDR2 FYNNEI. CDR3 amino acids: CATQLVQHYEQYF. As DNA, the CDR3 is TGTGCCACCCAGCTGGTACAGCACTACGAGCAGTACTTC. The whole variable domain, remainder taken from reference TRBV2 and TRBJ2-7, is EPEVTQTPSHQVTQMGQEVILRCVPISNHLYFYWYRQILGQKVEFLVSFYNNEISEKSEIFDDQFSVERPDGSNFTLKIRSTKLEDSAMYFCATQLVQHYEQYFGPGTRLTVT.

This clonotype was picked up a small number of times. This chain joins TRBV5-4 and TRBJ2-1; perhaps TRBD1 as D (6 bases). Looked up from germline, CDR1 is SGHNT and CDR2 is YYREEE (reference sequence). The CDR3 has 14 amino acids. With 3 bases removed from V and 0 bases from J, the gap between germline ends came to 7 bases. The chain's CDR3 is CASSWDISYNEQFF. As DNA, the CDR3 is TGTGCCAGCAGCTGGGACATCTCCTACAATGAGCAGTTCTTC.

The J gene is TRBJ2-1, the V gene TRBV7-8; 10 bases line up with TRBD2. The CDR3 is made up of 16 amino acids. The J segment lost 5 bases and the V segment lost 6 bases, leaving 10 bases of the junction unmatched. Looked up from germline, CDR1 is SGHVS and CDR2 is FQNEAQ. In DNA, the CDR3 is TGTGCCAGCAGTTCTGGCGGACTAGCGGCTAACAATGAGCAGTTCTTC. The encoded protein is CASSSGGLAANNEQFF.